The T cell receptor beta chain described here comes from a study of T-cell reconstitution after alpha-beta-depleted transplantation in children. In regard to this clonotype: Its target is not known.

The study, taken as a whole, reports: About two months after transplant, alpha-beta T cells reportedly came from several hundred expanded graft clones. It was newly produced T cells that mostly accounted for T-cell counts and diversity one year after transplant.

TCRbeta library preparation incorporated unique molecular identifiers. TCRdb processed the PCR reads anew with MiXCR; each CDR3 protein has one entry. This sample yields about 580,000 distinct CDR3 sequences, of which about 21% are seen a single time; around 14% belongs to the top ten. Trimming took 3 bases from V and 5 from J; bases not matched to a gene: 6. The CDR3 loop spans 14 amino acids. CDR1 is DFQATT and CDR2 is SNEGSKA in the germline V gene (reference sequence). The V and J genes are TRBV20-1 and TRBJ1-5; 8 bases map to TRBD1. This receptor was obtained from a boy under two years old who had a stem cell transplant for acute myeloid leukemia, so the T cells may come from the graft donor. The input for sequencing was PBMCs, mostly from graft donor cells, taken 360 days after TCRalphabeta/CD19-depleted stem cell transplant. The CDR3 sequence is CSASAGQGDQPQHF. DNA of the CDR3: TGCAGTGCTAGTGCAGGACAGGGCGATCAGCCCCAGCATTTT.